A single T cell receptor beta chain is shown here with its context. These data originate in a study of CD8+CD57+ T cells in acquired aplastic anemia. V lost 4 bases and J lost 3, with 13 bases in between. The germline CDR1 and CDR2 sequences are ENHRY and SYGVKD. The CDR3 loop spans 14 amino acids. It was patients with CD8+CD57+ cell expansion by flow cytometry who were chosen for sequencing. Diagnosis of severe acquired aplastic anemia applied to all patients. Both TCR beta VDJ combination and CDR3 sequence profiling were carried out. Genomic DNA was the template for this profiling. TCRdb re-called the reads with MiXCR, one entry per CDR3 protein. The profile shows 250,000 to 350,000 distinct CDR3 sequences, under 60% of them singletons.

Source material: sorted CD4+, CD8+, or CD8+CD57+ T cells (not recorded which) from PBMCs. J is TRBJ2-7 and V is TRBV10-3; D might be TRBD1 (6 bases). The sequence derives from a human donor with aplastic anemia. This CDR3 reads CAISGRGRGYEQYF. CDR3 bases: TGTGCCATCAGTGGCCGGGGCAGGGGCTACGAGCAGTACTTC.